The T cell receptor beta chain described here comes from a study of PD-1 and CTLA-4 blockade in melanoma (dated by TCRdb to about 2021). For the study in its entirety: The study compared how PD-1 blockade and CTLA-4 blockade affected the melanoma-reactive CD8 T cell response in patients with melanoma.

Libraries came from the immunoSEQ multiplex PCR assay. TCRdb holds this immuneACCESS table with in-frame rearrangements only. Some clones are missing; in checked studies, unresolved V genes explain under half, and the rest has no known cause. The sample table holds some 29,000 clones, of which 70% to 90% were seen once. The top ten clonotypes cover about 8.9% of the sample. The junction carries 7 bases between V and J, which are trimmed by 2 bases and 0 bases respectively. The CDR3, cysteine through phenylalanine, is 14 amino acids long. Only the CDR3 DNA is retained, 42 bases long and in frame from the first base. Sequences LNHDA (CDR1) and SQIVND (CDR2) are obtained from the germline V gene (reference sequence). Worth noting for this clone: It lacks a known antigen. Qualities for individual bases were not recorded, and no much larger clone is one base off.

This receptor was identified in a human donor with melanoma. The sequence is built from TRBV19 and TRBJ1-1, with the D gene uncertain. Sequencing used CD8+ T cells from peripheral blood, obtained before anti-PD-1 treatment. The encoded CDR3 is CASSIPGMNTEAFF. The DNA sequence follows: TGTGCCAGTAGTATACCTGGGATGAACACTGAAGCTTTCTTT.